This is a list of T cell receptor beta chains from one sample in a study of cytomegalovirus exposure and HLA in healthy donors. Using immunoSEQ multiplex PCR, the repertoire was profiled, and TCRdb retains in-frame clones only, with some absent. This sample carries 85,000 to 100,000 clones, about three quarters of them seen once, and the ten largest clones take roughly 8.3%. The sample comprised PBMCs. Source of these receptors: a human donor in good health. CDR3s include the opening cysteine and the closing phenylalanine or tryptophan. Fields, in order: D gene, clone size, V gene, J gene, CDR3 DNA, CDR3 protein. The D gene is left open where the match is weak. Clone size, where shown, is once, few, many, or a class for clones that have expanded.

TRBD1	.	TRBV10-2	TRBJ1-1	TGCGCCAGCAGGGAAACAGGGGGGGGAGTGAACACTGAAGCTTTCTTT	CASRETGGGVNTEAFF
TRBD1	.	TRBV27	TRBJ2-7	TGTGCCAGCAGTTCAAGGACAGGGGCGATTTCCTACGAGCAGTACTTC	CASSSRTGAISYEQYF
.	.	TRBV7-9	TRBJ2-2	TGTGCCAGCAGCCTCCTCCGGGGGACCGGGGAGCTGTTTTTT	CASSLLRGTGELFF
.	.	TRBV5-6	TRBJ2-1	TGTGCCAGCAGCTTGGCTAGGATTGAGCAGTTCTTC	CASSLARIEQFF
TRBD1	few	TRBV5-4	TRBJ1-1	TGTGCCAGCAGCTCAGGGGGTGTTAGGAACACTGAAGCTTTCTTT	CASSSGGVRNTEAFF
.	.	TRBV29-1	TRBJ1-1	TGCAGCGCGCGGGGGGCGAGGACTGAAGCTTTCTTT	CSARGARTEAFF
.	few	TRBV7-9	TRBJ1-4	TGTGCCAGCAGCTTAGGGAGTGTTGGACAGTTTAATGAAAAACTGTTTTTT	CASSLGSVGQFNEKLFF
.	.	TRBV6-5	TRBJ2-5	TGTGCCAGCAGCCCCTGGGGGAGGGAGACCCAGTACTTC	CASSPWGRETQYF
.	.	TRBV25-1	TRBJ2-4	TGTGCCAGCAGGTCCGGGACTTCAACCAAAAACATTCAGTACTTC	CASRSGTSTKNIQYF
TRBD2	.	TRBV14	TRBJ2-1	TGTGCCAGCAGCCAAGCTCTAGCGGGGGAGCAGTTCTTC	CASSQALAGEQFF
.	.	TRBV4-3	TRBJ2-2	TGCGCCAGCAGCCAAAGCGACGGAAACGGGGAGCTGTTTTTT	CASSQSDGNGELFF
TRBD2	.	TRBV9	TRBJ2-2	TGTGCCAGCAGCGTAGCTGTACTAGCGGGAGTTAACGGGGAGCTGTTTTTT	CASSVAVLAGVNGELFF
.	.	TRBV4-1	TRBJ2-7	TGCGCCAGCAGCTGGGGCGGGACAGACCCCAACGAGCAGTACTTC	CASSWGGTDPNEQYF
TRBD2	.	TRBV6-5	TRBJ2-7	TGTGCCGCCACACGGGGGGAGGGCTACGAGCAGTACTTC	CAATRGEGYEQYF
TRBD1	.	TRBV6-5	TRBJ2-1	TGTGCCAGCAGGCGGACAGGGGCTTACAATGAGCAGTTCTTC	CASRRTGAYNEQFF
TRBD2	.	TRBV14	TRBJ2-1	TGTGCCAGCAGCCAAGGGGGGGGAAGGGGCAATGAGCAGTTCTTC	CASSQGGGRGNEQFF
.	.	TRBV7-8	TRBJ1-6	TGTGCCAGCAGCTTGGGTGTAGGGGGAAATAATTCACCCCTCCACTTT	CASSLGVGGNNSPLHF
.	.	TRBV5-1	TRBJ2-7	TGCGCCAGCAGCTTGGTGGGCGTGCATTACGAGCAGTACTTC	CASSLVGVHYEQYF
.	many	TRBV5-6	TRBJ1-1	TGTGCCAGCAGCACCCTTGGTAACTACAAAGCTTTCTTT	CASSTLGNYKAFF
TRBD2	once	TRBV9	TRBJ2-7	TGTGCCAGCAGCGTAAGCGGGAGATCCTACGAGCAGTACTTC	CASSVSGRSYEQYF
.	.	TRBV19	TRBJ1-6	TGTGCCAGTTCATTCGGGATTAATTCACCCCTCCACTTT	CASSFGINSPLHF
.	once	TRBV5-1	TRBJ1-1	TGCGCCAGCAGCTTGGCGCGGGGGCGTAAGCCTGAAGCTTTCTTT	CASSLARGRKPEAFF
.	.	TRBV9	TRBJ2-3	TGTGCCAGCAGCGTAGGGGGGGGCAGGGGAACAGATACGCAGTATTTT	CASSVGGGRGTDTQYF
.	few	TRBV29-1	TRBJ1-2	TGCAGCGTTGAAGGCAGCCGATCACTAAACTATGGCTACACCTTC	CSVEGSRSLNYGYTF
.	.	TRBV9	TRBJ2-1	TGTGCCAGCAGCGTATTGGCGGAGGGGATGGGTGAGCAGTTCTTC	CASSVLAEGMGEQFF